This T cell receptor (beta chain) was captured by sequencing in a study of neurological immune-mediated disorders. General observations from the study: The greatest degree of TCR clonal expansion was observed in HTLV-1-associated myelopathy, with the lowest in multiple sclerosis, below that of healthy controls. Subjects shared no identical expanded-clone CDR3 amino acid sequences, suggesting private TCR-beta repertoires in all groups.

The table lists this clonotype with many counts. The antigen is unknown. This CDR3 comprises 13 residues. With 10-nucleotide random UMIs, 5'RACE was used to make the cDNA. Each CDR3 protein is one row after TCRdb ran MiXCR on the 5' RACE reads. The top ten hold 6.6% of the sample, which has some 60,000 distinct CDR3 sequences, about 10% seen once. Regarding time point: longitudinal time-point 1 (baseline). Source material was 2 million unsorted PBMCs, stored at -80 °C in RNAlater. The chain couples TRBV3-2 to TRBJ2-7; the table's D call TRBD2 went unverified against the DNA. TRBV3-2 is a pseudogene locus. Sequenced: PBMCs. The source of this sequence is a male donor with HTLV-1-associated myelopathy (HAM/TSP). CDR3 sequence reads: CASSPDLFYEQYF. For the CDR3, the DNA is TGTGCCAGCAGCCCGGACTTATTCTACGAGCAGTACTTC.